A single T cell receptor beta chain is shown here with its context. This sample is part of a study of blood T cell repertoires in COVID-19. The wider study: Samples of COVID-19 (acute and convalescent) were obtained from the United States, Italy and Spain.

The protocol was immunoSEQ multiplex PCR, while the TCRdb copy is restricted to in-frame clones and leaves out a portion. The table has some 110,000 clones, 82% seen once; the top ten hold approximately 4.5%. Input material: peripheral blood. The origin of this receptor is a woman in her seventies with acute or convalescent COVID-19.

CDR3 protein: CASSPADGRAFF. Here the CDR3 DNA reads TGTGCCAGCTCACCCGCGGATGGCCGAGCTTTCTTT. The V call is TRBV18, the J call TRBJ1-1; no clear D gene. The germline V and J ends were trimmed by 3 bases and 10 bases, with 12 bases remaining between them. This CDR3 comprises 12 residues. Germline CDR1 reads KGHSH; CDR2 reads LQKENI. Filled out from reference TRBV18 and TRBJ1-1, the complete variable domain reads NAGVMQNPRHLVRRRGQEARLRCSPMKGHSHVYWYRQLPEEGLKFMVYLQKENIIDESGMPKERFSAEFPKEGPSILRIQQVVRGDSAAYFCASSPADGRAFFGQGTRLTVV.